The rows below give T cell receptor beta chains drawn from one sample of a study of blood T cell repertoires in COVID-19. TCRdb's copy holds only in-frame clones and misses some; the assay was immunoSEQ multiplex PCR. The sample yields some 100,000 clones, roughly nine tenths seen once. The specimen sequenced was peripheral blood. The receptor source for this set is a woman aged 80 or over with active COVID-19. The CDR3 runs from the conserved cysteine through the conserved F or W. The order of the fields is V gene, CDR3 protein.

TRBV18	CASSSRVPATNEKLFF
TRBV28	CASAGFRGYTF
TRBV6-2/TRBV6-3	CASSHRQYPYEQYF
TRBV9	CASSVATGLNTGELFF
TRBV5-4	CASSSQGTQEQYF
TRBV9	CASSVATLPLAGEKDTQYF
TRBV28	CASDGGAFSGNTIYF
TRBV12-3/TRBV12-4	CASSRGGGYTF
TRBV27	CASRQGGIISPLHF
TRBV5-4	CASSLVAGSYNEQFF
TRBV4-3	CASSQDWGRYGTDTQYF
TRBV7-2	CASSFSSPGGNEQYF
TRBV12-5	CASGYRMRDRERGNTVF
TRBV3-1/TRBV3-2	CASSHRVPRRGDTQYF
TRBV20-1	CSATLQETQYF
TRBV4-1	CASSQGAGLYNEQFF